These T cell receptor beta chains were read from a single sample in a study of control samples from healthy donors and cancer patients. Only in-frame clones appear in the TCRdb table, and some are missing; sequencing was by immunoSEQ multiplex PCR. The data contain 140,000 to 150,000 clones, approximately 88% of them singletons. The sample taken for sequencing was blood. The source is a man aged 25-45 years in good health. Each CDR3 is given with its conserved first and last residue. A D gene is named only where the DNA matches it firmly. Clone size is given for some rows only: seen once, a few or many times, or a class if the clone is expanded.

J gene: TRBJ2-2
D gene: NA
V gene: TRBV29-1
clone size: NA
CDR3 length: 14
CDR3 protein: CSVEPVRGAGELFF
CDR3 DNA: TGCAGCGTTGAACCTGTCAGGGGAGCTGGGGAGCTGTTTTTT

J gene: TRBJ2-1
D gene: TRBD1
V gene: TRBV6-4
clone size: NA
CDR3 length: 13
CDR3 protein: CASSVHRGNEQFF
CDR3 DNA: TGTGCCAGCAGTGTACACAGGGGTAATGAGCAGTTCTTC

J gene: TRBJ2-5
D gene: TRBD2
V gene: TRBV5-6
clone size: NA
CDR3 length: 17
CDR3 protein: CASSRILLAGDGETQYF
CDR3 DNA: TGTGCCAGCAGCCGTATTTTACTAGCGGGAGATGGGGAGACCCAGTACTTC

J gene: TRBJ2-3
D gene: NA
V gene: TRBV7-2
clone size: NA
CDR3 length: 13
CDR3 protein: CASSPTSSDTQYF
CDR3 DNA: TGTGCCAGCAGTCCAACTAGCTCCGATACGCAGTATTTT

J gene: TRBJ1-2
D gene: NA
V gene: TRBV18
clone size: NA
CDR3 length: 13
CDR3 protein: CASSPGQPYGYTF
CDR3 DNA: TGTGCCAGCTCACCGGGGCAGCCCTATGGCTACACCTTC

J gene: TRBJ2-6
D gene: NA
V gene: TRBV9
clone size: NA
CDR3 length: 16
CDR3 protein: CASSVETGSGANVLTF
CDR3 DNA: TGTGCCAGCAGCGTCGAGACAGGCTCTGGGGCCAACGTCCTGACTTTC

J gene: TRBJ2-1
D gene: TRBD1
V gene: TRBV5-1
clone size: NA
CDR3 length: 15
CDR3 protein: CASSLAQGTYNEQFF
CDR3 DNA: TGCGCCAGCAGCTTGGCACAGGGGACCTACAATGAGCAGTTCTTC

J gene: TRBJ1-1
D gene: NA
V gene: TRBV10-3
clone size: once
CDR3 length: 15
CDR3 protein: CAISEGQSFRTEAFF
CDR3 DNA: TGTGCCATCAGTGAGGGACAGTCTTTTCGCACTGAAGCTTTCTTT

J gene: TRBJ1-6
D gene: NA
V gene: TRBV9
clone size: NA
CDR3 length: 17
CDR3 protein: CASSVSSRTSYNSPLHF
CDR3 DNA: TGTGCCAGCAGCGTATCATCCCGGACCTCCTATAATTCACCCCTCCACTTT

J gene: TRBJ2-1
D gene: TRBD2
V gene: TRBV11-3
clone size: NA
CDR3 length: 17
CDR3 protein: CASRGRGTSGGKGEQFF
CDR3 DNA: TGTGCCAGCAGGGGTCGAGGGACTAGCGGGGGGAAAGGAGAGCAGTTCTTC

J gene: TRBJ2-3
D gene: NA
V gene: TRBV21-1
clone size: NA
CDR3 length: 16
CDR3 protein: CASSKDERGSTDTQYF
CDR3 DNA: TGTGCCAGCAGCAAAGACGAGCGGGGGAGCACAGATACGCAGTATTTT

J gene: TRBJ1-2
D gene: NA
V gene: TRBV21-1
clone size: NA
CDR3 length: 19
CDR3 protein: CASSTDVSTGGQGTYGYTF
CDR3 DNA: TGTGCCAGCAGCACCGACGTTAGTACCGGAGGACAGGGGACCTATGGCTACACCTTC

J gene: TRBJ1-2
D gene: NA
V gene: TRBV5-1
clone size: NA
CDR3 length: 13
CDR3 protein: CASSLEGDYGYTF
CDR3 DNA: TGCGCCAGCAGCTTGGAAGGGGACTATGGCTACACCTTC

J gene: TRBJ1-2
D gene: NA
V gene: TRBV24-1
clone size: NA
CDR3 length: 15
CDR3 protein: CATSEGGRDGSGYTF
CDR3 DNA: TGTGCCACCAGTGAAGGGGGACGTGATGGGTCTGGCTACACCTTC

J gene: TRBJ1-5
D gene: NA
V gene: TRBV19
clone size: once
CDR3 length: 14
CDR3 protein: CASSIETVRRPQHF
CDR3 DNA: TGTGCCAGTAGTATTGAGACAGTTAGGAGGCCCCAGCATTTT

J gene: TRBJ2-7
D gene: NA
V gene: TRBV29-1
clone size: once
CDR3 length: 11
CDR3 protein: CSVLRSYEQYF
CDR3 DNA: TGCAGCGTTTTAAGGAGCTACGAGCAGTACTTC

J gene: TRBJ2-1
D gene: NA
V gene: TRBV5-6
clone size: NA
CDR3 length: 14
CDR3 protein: CASSPRMGGNEQFF
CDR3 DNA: TGTGCCAGCAGCCCCCGGATGGGGGGTAATGAGCAGTTCTTC

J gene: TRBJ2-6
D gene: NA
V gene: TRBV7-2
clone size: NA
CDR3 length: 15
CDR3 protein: CASSVQGSGANVLTF
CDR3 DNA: TGTGCCAGCAGCGTACAGGGATCTGGGGCCAACGTCCTGACTTTC

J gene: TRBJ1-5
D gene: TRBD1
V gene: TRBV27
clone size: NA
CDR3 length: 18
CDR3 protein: CASREPGQELYSNQPQHF
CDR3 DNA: TGTGCCAGCAGGGAGCCGGGACAGGAGCTATATAGCAATCAGCCCCAGCATTTT

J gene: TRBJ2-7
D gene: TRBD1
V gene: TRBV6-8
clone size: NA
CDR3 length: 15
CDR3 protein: CASRGGQRSSYEQYF
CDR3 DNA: TGTGCCAGCAGAGGGGGACAGCGGAGCTCCTACGAGCAGTACTTC

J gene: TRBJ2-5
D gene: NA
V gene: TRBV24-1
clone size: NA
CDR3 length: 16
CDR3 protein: CATSDWTGRGQETQYF
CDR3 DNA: TGTGCCACCAGTGACTGGACAGGGCGGGGGCAAGAGACCCAGTACTTC

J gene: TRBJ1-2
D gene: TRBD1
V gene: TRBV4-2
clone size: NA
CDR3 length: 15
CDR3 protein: CASSPQGSTNYGYTF
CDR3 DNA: TGTGCCAGCAGCCCACAGGGGTCCACTAACTATGGCTACACCTTC

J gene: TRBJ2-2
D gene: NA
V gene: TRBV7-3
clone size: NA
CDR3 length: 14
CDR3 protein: CASLTGAGTGELFF
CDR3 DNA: TGTGCCAGCCTAACGGGGGCTGGCACCGGGGAGCTGTTTTTT

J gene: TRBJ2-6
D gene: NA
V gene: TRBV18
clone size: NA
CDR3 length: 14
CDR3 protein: CASSPGPGANVLTF
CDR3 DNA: TGTGCCAGCTCACCAGGGCCGGGGGCCAACGTCCTGACTTTC

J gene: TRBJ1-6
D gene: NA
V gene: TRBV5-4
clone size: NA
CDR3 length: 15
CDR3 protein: CASSLDGVGNSPLHF
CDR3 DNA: TGTGCCAGCAGCTTAGACGGTGTGGGTAATTCACCCCTCCACTTT

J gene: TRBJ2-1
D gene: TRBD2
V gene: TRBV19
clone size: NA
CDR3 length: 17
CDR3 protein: CASSIWSGGPGYNEQFF
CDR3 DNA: TGTGCCAGTAGTATTTGGAGCGGGGGGCCCGGATATAATGAGCAGTTCTTC

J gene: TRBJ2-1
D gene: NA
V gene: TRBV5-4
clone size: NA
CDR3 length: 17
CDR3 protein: CASSSPRESPGWGEQFF
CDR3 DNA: TGTGCCAGCAGCTCCCCCCGGGAAAGCCCGGGGTGGGGTGAGCAGTTCTTC

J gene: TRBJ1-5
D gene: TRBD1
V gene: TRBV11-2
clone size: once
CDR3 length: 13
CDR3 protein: CASSPTGIQPQHF
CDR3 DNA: TGTGCCAGCAGCCCGACAGGGATTCAGCCCCAGCATTTT

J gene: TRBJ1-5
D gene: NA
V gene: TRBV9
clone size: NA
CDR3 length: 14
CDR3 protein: CASSVGWKGQPQHF
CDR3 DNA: TGTGCCAGCAGCGTAGGCTGGAAAGGGCAGCCCCAGCATTTT

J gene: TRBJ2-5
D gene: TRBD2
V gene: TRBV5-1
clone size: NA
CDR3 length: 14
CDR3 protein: CASSLWGTKETQYF
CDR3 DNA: TGCGCCAGCAGCTTGTGGGGGACTAAGGAGACCCAGTACTTC

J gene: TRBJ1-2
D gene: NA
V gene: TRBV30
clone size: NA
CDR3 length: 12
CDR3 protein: CAWGGGAYGYTF
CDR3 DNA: TGTGCCTGGGGAGGGGGAGCCTATGGCTACACCTTC

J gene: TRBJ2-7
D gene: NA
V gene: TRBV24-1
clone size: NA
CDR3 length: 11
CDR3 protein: CATSGGYEQYF
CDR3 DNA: TGTGCCACCAGCGGTGGGTACGAGCAGTACTTC

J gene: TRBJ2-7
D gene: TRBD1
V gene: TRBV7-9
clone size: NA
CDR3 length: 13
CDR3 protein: CASSWTGKNEQYF
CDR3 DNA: TGTGCCAGCAGCTGGACAGGGAAGAACGAGCAGTACTTC

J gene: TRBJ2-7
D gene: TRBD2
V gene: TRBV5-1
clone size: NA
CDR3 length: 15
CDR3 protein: CASSWGPLTSSEQYF
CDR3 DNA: TGCGCCAGCAGCTGGGGCCCCTTGACTAGCTCCGAGCAGTACTTC

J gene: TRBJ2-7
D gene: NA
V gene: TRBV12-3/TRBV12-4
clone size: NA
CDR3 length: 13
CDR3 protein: CASSRPPSYEQYF
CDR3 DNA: TGTGCCAGCAGCCGCCCGCCGTCCTACGAGCAGTACTTC

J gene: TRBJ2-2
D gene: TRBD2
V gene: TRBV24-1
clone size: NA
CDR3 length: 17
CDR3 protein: CATSDSGLAGTVGELFF
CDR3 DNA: TGTGCCACCAGTGATTCCGGACTAGCGGGAACGGTCGGGGAGCTGTTTTTT

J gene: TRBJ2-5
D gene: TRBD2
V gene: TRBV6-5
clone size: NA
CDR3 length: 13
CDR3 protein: CASTATSGETQYF
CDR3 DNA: TGTGCCAGCACTGCAACTAGCGGAGAGACCCAGTACTTC

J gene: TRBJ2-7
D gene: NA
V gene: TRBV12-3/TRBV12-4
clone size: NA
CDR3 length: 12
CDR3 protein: CASSTLAREQYF
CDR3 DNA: TGTGCCAGCAGTACGCTAGCTCGCGAGCAGTACTTC

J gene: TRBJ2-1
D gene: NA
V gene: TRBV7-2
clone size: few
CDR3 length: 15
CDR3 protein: CASSLYKGVDNEQFF
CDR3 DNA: TGTGCCAGCAGCTTATACAAAGGCGTCGACAATGAGCAGTTCTTC

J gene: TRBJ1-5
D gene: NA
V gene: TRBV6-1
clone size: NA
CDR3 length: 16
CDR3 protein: CASSELSPYSNQPQHF
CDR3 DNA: TGTGCCAGCAGTGAACTCTCACCTTATAGCAATCAGCCCCAGCATTTT

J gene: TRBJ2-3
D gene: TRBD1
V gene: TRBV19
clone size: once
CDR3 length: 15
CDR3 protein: CASSDRQGIADTQYF
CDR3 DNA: TGTGCCAGTAGCGACCGACAGGGGATAGCAGATACGCAGTATTTT

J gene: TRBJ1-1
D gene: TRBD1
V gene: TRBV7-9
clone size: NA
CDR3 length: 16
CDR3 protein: CASSFPSGGQNTEAFF
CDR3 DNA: TGTGCCAGCAGCTTCCCTTCAGGGGGACAGAACACTGAAGCTTTCTTT

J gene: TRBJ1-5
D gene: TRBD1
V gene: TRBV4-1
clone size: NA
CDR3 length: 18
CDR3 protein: CASSQVGGGTGLNQPQHF
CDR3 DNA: TGCGCCAGCAGCCAAGTGGGTGGGGGGACAGGGCTCAATCAGCCCCAGCATTTT

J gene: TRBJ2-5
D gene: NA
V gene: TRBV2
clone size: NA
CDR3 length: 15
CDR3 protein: CASTLPGPVQETQYF
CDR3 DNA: TGTGCCAGCACTCTCCCGGGACCAGTCCAAGAGACCCAGTACTTC

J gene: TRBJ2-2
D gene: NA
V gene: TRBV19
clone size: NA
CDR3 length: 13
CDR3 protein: CASSIGFLRELFF
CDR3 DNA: TGTGCCAGTAGTATAGGCTTTTTGCGGGAGCTGTTTTTT

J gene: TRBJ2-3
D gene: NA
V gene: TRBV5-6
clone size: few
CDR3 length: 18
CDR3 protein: CASSFGPRGEGDTDTQYF
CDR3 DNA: TGTGCCAGCAGCTTCGGCCCCCGCGGCGAGGGAGACACAGATACGCAGTATTTT

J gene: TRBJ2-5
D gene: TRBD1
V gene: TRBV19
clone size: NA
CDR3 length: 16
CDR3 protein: CASSTHHRTGQETQYF
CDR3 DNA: TGTGCCAGTAGTACTCACCATCGGACAGGCCAAGAGACCCAGTACTTC

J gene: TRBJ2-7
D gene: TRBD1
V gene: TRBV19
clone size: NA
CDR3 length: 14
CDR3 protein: CARPVRGLPYEQYF
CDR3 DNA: TGTGCCAGGCCCGTCAGGGGGCTTCCCTACGAGCAGTACTTC

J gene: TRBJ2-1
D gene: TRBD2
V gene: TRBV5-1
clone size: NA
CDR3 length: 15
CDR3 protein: CASSPQGLRNNEQFF
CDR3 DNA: TGCGCCAGCAGCCCTCAGGGACTACGGAACAATGAGCAGTTCTTC

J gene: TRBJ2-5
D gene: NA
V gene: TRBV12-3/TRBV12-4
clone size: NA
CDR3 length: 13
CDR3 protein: CASSLIVQGTQYF
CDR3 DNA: TGTGCCAGCAGTTTAATAGTACAGGGGACCCAGTACTTC

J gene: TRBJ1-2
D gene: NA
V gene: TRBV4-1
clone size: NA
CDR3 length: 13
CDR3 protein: CASSQVRDSDYTF
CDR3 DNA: TGCGCCAGCAGCCAAGTCCGGGACTCCGACTACACCTTC

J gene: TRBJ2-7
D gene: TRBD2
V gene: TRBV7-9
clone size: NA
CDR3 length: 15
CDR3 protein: CASSLARGTSSGQYF
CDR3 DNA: TGTGCCAGCAGCTTAGCGCGTGGGACTAGCTCGGGGCAGTACTTC

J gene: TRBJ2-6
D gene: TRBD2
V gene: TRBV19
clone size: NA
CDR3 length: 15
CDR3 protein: CASRGRSSGANVLTF
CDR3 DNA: TGTGCCAGTCGCGGGAGGTCCTCTGGGGCCAACGTCCTGACTTTC

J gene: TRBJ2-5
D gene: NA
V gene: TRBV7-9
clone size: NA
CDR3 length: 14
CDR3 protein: CASTSAGWKETQYF
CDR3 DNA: TGTGCCAGCACCTCGGCAGGGTGGAAAGAGACCCAGTACTTC

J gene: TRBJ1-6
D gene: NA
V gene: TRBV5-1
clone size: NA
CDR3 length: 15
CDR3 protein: CASSLVQGMSSPLHF
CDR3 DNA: TGCGCCAGCAGCTTGGTACAGGGAATGAGTTCACCCCTCCACTTT